The 20 T cell receptor beta chains below come from one sample, sequenced in a study of tumor and adjacent non-tumor tissue in lung cancer. No cell sorting was done before RNA was extracted from the tissue. This non-tumor lung sample came from over 3 cm beyond the tumor edge. A modified ARM-PCR protocol with three rounds of nested PCR amplified TCRbeta. TCRdb processed the multiplex PCR reads anew with MiXCR; each CDR3 protein has one entry. The table includes under 75,000 distinct CDR3 sequences, approximately 68% detected once. The sequenced sample consisted of distant non-tumor lung tissue. Receptors originate from a woman between 50 and 59 years old with non-small cell lung cancer.

Concerning this clonotype: The junction and the germline gene differ at one end; a read error may be behind it. The chain has TRBV5-5 and TRBJ2-3, with D perhaps matching TRBD2 (6 bases). The germline V gene has CDR1 SGHKS and CDR2 YYEKEE (reference sequence). The CDR3 has 16 amino acids. Here the CDR3 DNA reads TGTGTCAGCAGCCCCATGGCGGGATGTCTCACAGATACGCAGTATTTT. This gives the protein CVSSPMAGCLTDTQYF.

In the case of this clonotype: Its ends do not fully match the called genes, so a read error is possible. The rearrangement links TRBV5-6 to TRBJ2-1, with D tentatively TRBD2 (6 bases). The CDR3 has 13 residues. Germline CDR1 is SGHDT and CDR2 is YYEEEE. CDR3 sequence reads: CANSLPWGDEQFF. CDR3 bases: TGTGCCAACAGCCTCCCATGGGGGGATGAGCAGTTCTTC.

A remark on this clonotype: The junction shows a germline mismatch at one end, possibly a read error. The CDR3 nucleotides read TGTGCCAGCAGCTTAGCAGGGGGACTAGCCTTCACAGATACGCAGTGTTTC. This encodes CASSLAGGLAFTDTQCF. The chain recombines TRBV11-2 with TRBJ2-3; 9 nucleotides line up with TRBD2. CDR1 and CDR2 (germline): SGHAT, FQNNGV. This CDR3 is 17 amino acids long.

As concerns this clonotype: Since a much larger clone is just one base distant, this may be a read error. The chain carries TRBV6-1 and TRBJ2-1; D uncertain. Germline V CDR1 and CDR2: MNHNS, SASEGT. The CDR3 length is 17 residues. CDR3 residues: CVSSEFYVLSSYNEQFF. The DNA for the CDR3 is TGTGTCAGCAGTGAATTCTACGTATTAAGCTCCTACAATGAGCAGTTCTTC.

This clonotype was counted many times. The chain has TRBV29-1 and TRBJ2-7, with TRBD1 matching 8 bases. The CDR3 is made up of 13 amino acids. Germline assignment: CDR1 SQVTM and CDR2 ANQGSEA. V shed 6 bases and J 1 base; nucleotides not matched to a gene: 5. Here the CDR3 DNA reads TGCAGCGTCGCCAGGACAGGGTCCTACGAGCAGTACTTC. Residues: CSVARTGSYEQYF.

With regard to this clonotype: A much more abundant neighbour one base away suggests this may be a read error. The chain couples TRBV20-1 to TRBJ2-3, with a weak D call TRBD1 (6 bases). CDR1 DFQATT and CDR2 SNEGSKA come from the germline V gene (reference sequence). The CDR3 has 13 amino acids. The CDR3 spells CSARRTDTDKQYF. CDR3 in DNA: TGCAGTGCTAGACGGACAGACACAGATAAGCAGTATTTT.

This clonotype was seen many times. This rearrangement joins TRBV12-3 or TRBV12-4 to TRBJ2-5; weak D call: TRBD2 (6 bases). Trimming took off 3 bases at V and 3 bases at J, with 20 bases between the two ends. The CDR3 sequence is 17 residues long. The CDR3 region has the DNA TGTGCCAGCAGTTTCGGCCTAGCGCGGAGCGGTAAAGAGACCCAGTACTTC. Translated, it gives CASSFGLARSGKETQYF.

Regarding this clonotype: A much larger clone lies a single base off, so this may be a read error. CDR3 sequence (DNA): TGCAATACCACAGGGAACACCGGGGAGCTGTTTTTT. Protein product: CNTTGNTGELFF. The chain couples TRBV20-1 to TRBJ2-2, with D tentatively TRBD1 (5 bases). Germline CDR1 reads DFQATT; CDR2 reads SNEGSKA (reference sequence). The CDR3 totals 12 residues.

On this clonotype: Here the CDR3 omits its conserved ending phenylalanine or tryptophan, so a read error is the likely source. The rearrangement uses TRBV10-3 and TRBJ1-4, with 7 bases identical to TRBD1. CDR1 is ENHRY, CDR2 SYGVKD, per germline. Trimming removed 0 bases from V and 4 bases from J; junction bases left unmatched: 5. The CDR3 consists of 16 residues. Written as DNA, the CDR3 is TGTGCCATCAGTGAGTCGAAGGGGGCGAGTAATGAAAAACTGTTTTTG. Its protein product is CAISESKGASNEKLFL.

A word on this clonotype: An end of the junction does not agree with germline; a read error may underlie this. V is TRBV6-5 and J is TRBJ1-6, with 10 bases lining up with TRBD1. The V gene's germline CDR1 is MNHEY and CDR2 SVGAGI. The CDR3 has 13 residues. The CDR3 DNA sequence: TGTGCCAGCAGAGGGACAGGGGATTCACCCCTCTATTTT. Translating gives CASRGTGDSPLYF.

At least ten counts were recorded for this clonotype. J is TRBJ1-6 and V is TRBV28; unclear D gene. CDR1 is MDHEN and CDR2 is SYDVKM in the germline V gene. The V gene lost 8 bases and the J gene lost 5 bases, with 13 bases spanning the gap. The CDR3 extends over 14 amino acids. The DNA of the CDR3 is TGTGCCAGCCGTGGTTGGGTTAATAATTCACCCCTCCACTTT. Translated, it gives CASRGWVNNSPLHF.

Comments on this clonotype: One end of the junction does not line up with germline, which may come from a read error. The rearrangement joins TRBV12-3 or TRBV12-4 to TRBJ1-1; D ambiguous. The CDR3 runs to 14 residues. The CDR3 is CARSLHQVNTEAFW. CDR3 nucleotides: TGTGCCAGGAGTTTACATCAAGTGAACACTGAAGCTTTCTGG.

This clonotype was detected once. This sequence may be a read error, since a much larger clone differs from it by one base. The genes are TRBV28 and TRBJ2-5; D unclear. Germline V gene lookup returns CDR1 MDHEN and CDR2 SYDVKM. There are 14 residues in the CDR3. CDR3 region: CAISPLDLRETQYF. The DNA for the CDR3 is TGTGCCATCAGTCCATTGGATTTACGGGAGACCCAGTACTTC.

Notes on this clonotype: A single base separates this from a much larger clone, so it may be a read error. The chain joins TRBV4-1 to TRBJ1-2; D ambiguous. The CDR3 consists of 15 residues. Between the trimmed V and J ends, which lost 2 bases and 3 bases, there was a span of 13 bases. Germline CDR1 is MGHRA and CDR2 is YSYEKL. DNA of the CDR3: TGCGCCAGCAGCCAAATGATGTTTCGGGACTATGGCTACACCTTC. It codes for CASSQMMFRDYGYTF.

CDR3 sequence (DNA): TGCGCCAGCAGCCAAGAGGGGTTCGCAGGGGAGCTGTTTTTT. Translated, it gives CASSQEGFAGELFF. This chain uses TRBV4-1 with TRBJ2-2; D is unclear. V was pared by 0 bases and J by 8 bases, with 10 bases between. This CDR3 region has 14 residues. The germline V gene has CDR1 MGHRA and CDR2 YSYEKL.

With regard to this clonotype: At one end, the junction sequence differs from germline, possibly due to a read error. The V call is TRBV28, the J call TRBJ2-1, with unresolved D. Germline CDR1 reads MDHEN; CDR2 reads SYDVKM. The CDR3 sequence is 14 residues long. As DNA, the CDR3 is TGTGCCAACAGTAGGCAGGTCATCTACAATGAGCAGTTCTTC. Protein sequence: CANSRQVIYNEQFF.

On this clonotype: A much bigger clone sits one base away, suggesting this may be a read error. The rearrangement links TRBV6-1 to TRBJ2-1; tentative D call: TRBD1 (5 bases). The CDR3 totals 15 residues. Germline V gives CDR1 MNHNS, CDR2 SASEGT. CDR3: CTSSESGSDYNEQFF. For the CDR3, the DNA is TGTACCAGCAGTGAATCAGGGTCGGACTACAATGAGCAGTTCTTC.

The chain combines TRBV20-1 with TRBJ2-3; D remains ambiguous. Trimming shortened V by 3 bases and J by 3 bases, and 16 bases separated the two germline ends. The length of the CDR3 is 15 residues. Germline V gene lookup returns CDR1 DFQATT and CDR2 SNEGSKA (reference sequence). The CDR3 bases are TGCAGTGCTAGCATAGGAAGGGCTAGGACAGATACGCAGTATTTT. It codes for CSASIGRARTDTQYF.

Notes on this clonotype: This may stem from a read error, because a much larger clone lies one nucleotide away. This chain uses TRBV12-3 or TRBV12-4 with TRBJ1-6; possibly TRBD1 for D (5 bases). The CDR3 has 14 amino acids. As DNA, the CDR3 is TGTGCCAGCAGTTTTTCGACAGTTTATTCAGCCCTCCACTTT. Residues: CASSFSTVYSALHF.

The count of this clonotype is one. The chain combines TRBV6-4 with TRBJ2-1; 15 bases map to TRBD2. Germline V gene sequence: CDR1 MRHNA, CDR2 SNTAGT. This CDR3 has 16 residues. The V segment lost 7 bases and the J segment 10 bases; nucleotides outside the gene matches: 11. The CDR3 reads CASNAEGLAGGGEQFF. CDR3 sequence (DNA): TGTGCCAGCAATGCAGAGGGACTAGCGGGAGGAGGGGAGCAGTTCTTC.